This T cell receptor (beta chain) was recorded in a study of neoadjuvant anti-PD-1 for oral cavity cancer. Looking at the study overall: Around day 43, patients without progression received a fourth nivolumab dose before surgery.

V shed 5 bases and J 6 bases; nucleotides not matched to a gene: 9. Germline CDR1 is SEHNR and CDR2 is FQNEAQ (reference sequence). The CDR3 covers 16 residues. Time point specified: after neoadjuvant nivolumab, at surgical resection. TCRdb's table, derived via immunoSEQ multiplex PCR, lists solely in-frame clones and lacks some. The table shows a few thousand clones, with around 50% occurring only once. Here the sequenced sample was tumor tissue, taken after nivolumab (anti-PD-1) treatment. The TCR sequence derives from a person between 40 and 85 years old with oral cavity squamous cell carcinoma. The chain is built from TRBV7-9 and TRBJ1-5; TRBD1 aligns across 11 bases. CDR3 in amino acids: CASSQRGQGEGQPQHF. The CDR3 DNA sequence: TGTGCCAGCAGCCAGAGGGGACAGGGGGAAGGTCAGCCCCAGCATTTT.